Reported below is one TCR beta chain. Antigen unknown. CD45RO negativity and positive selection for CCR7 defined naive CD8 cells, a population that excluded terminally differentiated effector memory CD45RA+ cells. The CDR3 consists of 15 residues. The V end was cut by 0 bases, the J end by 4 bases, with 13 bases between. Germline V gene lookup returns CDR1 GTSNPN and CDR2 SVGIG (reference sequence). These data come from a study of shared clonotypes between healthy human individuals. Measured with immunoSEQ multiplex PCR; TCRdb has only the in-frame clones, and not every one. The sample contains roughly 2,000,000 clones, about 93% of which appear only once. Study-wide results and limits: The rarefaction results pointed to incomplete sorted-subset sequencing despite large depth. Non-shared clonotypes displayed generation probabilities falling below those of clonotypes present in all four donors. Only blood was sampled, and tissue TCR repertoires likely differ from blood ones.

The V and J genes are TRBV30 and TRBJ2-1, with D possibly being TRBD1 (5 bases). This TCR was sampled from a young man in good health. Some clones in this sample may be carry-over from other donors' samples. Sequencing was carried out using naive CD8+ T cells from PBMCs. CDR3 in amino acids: CAWSVGANIYNEQFF. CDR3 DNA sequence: TGTGCCTGGAGTGTAGGGGCGAATATTTACAATGAGCAGTTCTTC.